This T cell receptor beta chain is drawn from a study of T-cell reconstitution after alpha-beta-depleted transplantation in children. Unique molecular identifiers were incorporated during preparation of the TCRbeta library. TCRdb passed the PCR reads through MiXCR, listing each CDR3 protein once. The table records hundreds of thousands of distinct CDR3 sequences, over 15% of them present only once. The CDR3 consists of 17 residues. Germline lookup yields CDR1 DFQATT and CDR2 SNEGSKA (reference sequence). Notes on this clonotype: Germline is not matched at one junction end, which may reflect a read error.

The rearrangement joins TRBV20-1 to TRBJ1-5; D is unclear. The specimen was PBMCs from the stem cell graft donor, collected from the stem cell graft. The receptor was isolated from a human donor who donated a stem cell graft to a child with acute myeloid leukemia. The CDR3 nucleotides are TGCTGTGCTAGAACTTCATTGGGTGAAGGGAGCAATCAGCCCCAGCATTTT. Protein product: CCARTSLGEGSNQPQHF.